Presented here are 2 T cell receptor beta chains from one specimen sequenced in a study of cytomegalovirus exposure and HLA in healthy donors. In the PCR, 60 Vbeta and 13 Jbeta primers were used. The data were produced by immunoSEQ multiplex PCR, yet TCRdb's version contains in-frame clones alone and is incomplete. The table shows 110,000 to 150,000 clones, with roughly 85% occurring only once. The sequenced material came from PBMCs. These receptors were collected from a male donor in good health and CMV-seronegative.

This chain uses TRBV15 with TRBJ2-2, with a tentative D call TRBD2 (6 bases). The V gene's germline CDR1 is LNHNV and CDR2 YYDKDF (reference sequence). This CDR3 is 14 amino acids long. V shed 0 bases and J shed 6 bases, with 8 bases lying between them. The CDR3 spells CATSRDRGSGELFF. The CDR3 DNA sequence: TGTGCCACCAGCAGAGATCGGGGGTCCGGGGAGCTGTTTTTT.

As regards this clone: Other DNA sequences in the same sample also yield this CDR3. V and J are TRBV4-1 and TRBJ1-5; D may be TRBD1 (6 bases). The length of the CDR3 is 14 residues. V lost 4 bases, J lost 3 bases, and 10 bases lay in between. Germline CDR1 MGHRA, CDR2 YSYEKL. This CDR3 reads CASSLGQINQPQHF. The CDR3 DNA is TGCGCCAGCAGCCTCGGACAGATCAATCAGCCCCAGCATTTT.